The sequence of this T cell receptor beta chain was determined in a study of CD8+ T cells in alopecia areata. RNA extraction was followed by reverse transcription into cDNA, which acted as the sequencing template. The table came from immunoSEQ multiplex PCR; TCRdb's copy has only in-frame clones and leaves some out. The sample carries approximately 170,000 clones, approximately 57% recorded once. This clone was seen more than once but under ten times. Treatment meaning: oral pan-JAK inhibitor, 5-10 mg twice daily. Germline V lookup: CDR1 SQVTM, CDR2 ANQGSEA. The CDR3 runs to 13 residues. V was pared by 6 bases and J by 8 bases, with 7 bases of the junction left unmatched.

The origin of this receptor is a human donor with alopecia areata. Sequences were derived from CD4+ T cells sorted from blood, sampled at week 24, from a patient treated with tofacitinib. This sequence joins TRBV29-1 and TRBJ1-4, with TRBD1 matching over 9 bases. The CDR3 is CSVTGTGREKLFF. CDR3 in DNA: TGCAGCGTAACCGGGACAGGGCGAGAAAAACTGTTTTTT.